This is a list of T cell receptor beta chains from one sample in a study of cytomegalovirus exposure and HLA in healthy donors. Sequencing used immunoSEQ multiplex PCR; TCRdb keeps in-frame clones, though not all of them. The sample holds 100,000 to 120,000 clones, about 13% seen once. Material: PBMCs. The receptors were gathered from a man aged 40-49 years in good health and CMV-seropositive. Both conserved end residues are part of each CDR3. The D gene is left open where the match is weak. Size is omitted from some rows. Given values are once, few, many or a class for expanded clones.

clone size | D gene | J gene | V gene | CDR3 DNA | CDR3 protein
few | NA | TRBJ2-1 | TRBV4-3 | TGCGCCAGCAGCCAAGCGGGTAGCGGAGACAATGAGCAGTTCTTC | CASSQAGSGDNEQFF
few | TRBD2 | TRBJ2-4 | TRBV5-4 | TGTGCCAGCAGCTTAAAGTCCAGCGGGACGAACATTCAGTACTTC | CASSLKSSGTNIQYF
NA | TRBD1 | TRBJ2-3 | TRBV5-1 | TGCGCCAGCATGCTTCGGACAGGGGGGACAGATACGCAGTATTTT | CASMLRTGGTDTQYF
NA | NA | TRBJ2-2 | TRBV19 | TGTGCCAGTACCATAAGGGGGATCGGGGAGCTGTTTTTT | CASTIRGIGELFF
few | TRBD1 | TRBJ1-4 | TRBV2 | TGTGCCAGCAGTGTGGGACAGGTCAAAAATGAAAAACTGTTTTTT | CASSVGQVKNEKLFF
few | NA | TRBJ2-7 | TRBV10-1 | TGCGCCAGCAGTGAGTCGGGCAGGGGCGGTCGGTACTTC | CASSESGRGGRYF
few | NA | TRBJ1-1 | TRBV4-3 | TGCGCCAGCAGCCAAACCCCGGAGGGCTTCACTGAAGCTTTCTTT | CASSQTPEGFTEAFF
few | NA | TRBJ1-6 | TRBV7-8 | TGTGCCAGCAGCTTTCAGTCCAGGGGTAATTCACCCCTCCACTTT | CASSFQSRGNSPLHF
few | NA | TRBJ2-1 | TRBV7-9 | TGTGCCAGCAGCTTACTAGCCTACAATGAGCAGTTCTTC | CASSLLAYNEQFF
few | TRBD1 | TRBJ2-3 | TRBV6-5 | TGTGCCAGCAAAACCGGGACAGGGGGCACAGATACGCAGTATTTT | CASKTGTGGTDTQYF
few | TRBD1 | TRBJ2-5 | TRBV29-1 | TGCAGCGTGGGACAGGGCTTCCAAGAGACCCAGTACTTC | CSVGQGFQETQYF
NA | NA | TRBJ1-1 | TRBV19 | TGTGCCAGTAGTATTGAGGGGGGGGAGACTGAAGCTTTCTTT | CASSIEGGETEAFF
NA | TRBD1 | TRBJ2-7 | TRBV2 | TGTGCCAGCAGGCTAGACAGGGGGTCCTACGAGCAGTACTTC | CASRLDRGSYEQYF
few | NA | TRBJ1-1 | TRBV5-8 | TGTGCCAGCAGCTTGGACAGGGTTGAGATTACTGAAGCTTTCTTT | CASSLDRVEITEAFF
NA | TRBD1 | TRBJ1-1 | TRBV29-1 | TGCAGCGTTAGCCGGGACAGGGACACTGAAGCTTTCTTT | CSVSRDRDTEAFF
NA | TRBD1 | TRBJ2-7 | TRBV18 | TGTGCCAGCTCACCAGGGGACAGGGGTGCGTACGAGCAGTACTTC | CASSPGDRGAYEQYF
few | NA | TRBJ2-5 | TRBV9 | TGTGCCAGCAGCGTAACGGGGGAGACCCAGTACTTC | CASSVTGETQYF
NA | TRBD2 | TRBJ2-7 | TRBV10-3 | TGTGCCATCAGTGAGGGCCCACTAGCGGGGAAATCCTACGAGCAGTACTTC | CAISEGPLAGKSYEQYF
NA | TRBD1 | TRBJ2-1 | TRBV6-1 | TGTGCCAGCGCCCGGGACAGGTCTTACAATGAGCAGTTCTTC | CASARDRSYNEQFF
few | NA | TRBJ2-1 | TRBV12-5 | TGTGCTAGCCGGACGGACACCTACAATGAGCAGTTCTTC | CASRTDTYNEQFF
few | NA | TRBJ1-6 | TRBV5-1 | TGCGCCAGCAGCGACGGGTCCATTAATTCACCCCTCCACTTT | CASSDGSINSPLHF
NA | NA | TRBJ2-5 | TRBV5-4 | TGTGCCAGCAGCTTGCCGGGTGCGGAGACCCAGTACTTC | CASSLPGAETQYF
NA | TRBD1 | TRBJ1-2 | TRBV29-1 | TGCAGCGTTGTTACAGGGGATCATTATGGCTACACCTTC | CSVVTGDHYGYTF
few | NA | TRBJ1-6 | TRBV5-4 | TGTGCCAGCAGCTTGGACAGCAGCTCCTATAATTCACCCCTCCACTTT | CASSLDSSSYNSPLHF
NA | NA | TRBJ2-1 | TRBV11-2 | TGTGCCAGCAGCTTAGACCGTAACAATGAGCAGTTCTTC | CASSLDRNNEQFF
NA | TRBD2 | TRBJ2-7 | TRBV19 | TGTGCCAGTAGTATCGGGACTAGCGGAGACTACGAGCAGTACTTC | CASSIGTSGDYEQYF
NA | TRBD2 | TRBJ2-5 | TRBV9 | TGTGCCAGCAGTATAGCGGGAGGGGTCCAAGAGACCCAGTACTTC | CASSIAGGVQETQYF
NA | NA | TRBJ1-5 | TRBV18 | TGTGCCAGCTCACCTCCCGTCCCCGGTCCAGGGGGCAATCAGCCCCAGCATTTT | CASSPPVPGPGGNQPQHF
NA | TRBD1 | TRBJ2-1 | TRBV11-1 | TGTGCCAGCAGCCAGGACAGGGCCAATGAGCAGTTCTTC | CASSQDRANEQFF
NA | NA | TRBJ2-5 | TRBV29-1 | TGCAGCGTTGCCGGGAAGGGACAAGAGACCCAGTACTTC | CSVAGKGQETQYF
NA | TRBD1 | TRBJ2-3 | TRBV6-1 | TGTGCCAGCGGGGACAGGGGGCATGAAGATACGCAGTATTTT | CASGDRGHEDTQYF